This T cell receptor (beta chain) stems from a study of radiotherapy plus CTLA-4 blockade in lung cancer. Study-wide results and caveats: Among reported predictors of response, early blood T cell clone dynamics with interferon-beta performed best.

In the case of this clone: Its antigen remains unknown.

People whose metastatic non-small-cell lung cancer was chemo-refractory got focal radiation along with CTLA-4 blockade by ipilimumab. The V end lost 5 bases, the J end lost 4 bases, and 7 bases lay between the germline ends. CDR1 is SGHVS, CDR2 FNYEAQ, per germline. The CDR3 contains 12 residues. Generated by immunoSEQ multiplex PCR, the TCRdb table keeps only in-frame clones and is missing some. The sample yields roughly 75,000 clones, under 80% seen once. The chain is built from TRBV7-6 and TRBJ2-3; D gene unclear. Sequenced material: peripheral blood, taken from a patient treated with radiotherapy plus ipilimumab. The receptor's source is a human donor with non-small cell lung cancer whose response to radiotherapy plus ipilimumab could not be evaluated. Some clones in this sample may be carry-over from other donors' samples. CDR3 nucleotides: TGTGCCAGCAGCACCCGGGCAGATACGCAGTATTTT. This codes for CASSTRADTQYF.